Listed here are 13 T cell receptor beta chains from one sample, sequenced in a study of blood T cell repertoires in COVID-19. Profiling relied on immunoSEQ multiplex PCR, and the TCRdb table lists in-frame clones only, not all of them. In the table there are about 140,000 clones, over 80% of which are singletons. The sample comprised PBMCs or T cells enriched from blood (not recorded which). The receptors here all came from a man between 65 and 85 years old who had been exposed to COVID-19.

Only a few counts were recorded for this clone. The V and J genes are TRBV19 and TRBJ1-4; TRBD1 matches at 10 bases. CDR1 is LNHDA and CDR2 is SQIVND in the germline V gene (reference sequence). V gave up 5 bases and J gave up 6 bases; unmatched junction bases: 6. CDR3 size: 15 residues. The CDR3 bases are TGTGCCAGTAGTGGATCCGGGACAGGGGATGAAAAACTGTTTTTT. Its protein is CASSGSGTGDEKLFF.

The V call is TRBV28, the J call TRBJ1-4, with D tentatively TRBD1 (5 bases). The length of the CDR3 is 15 residues. V lost 4 bases to trimming and J lost 5 bases, with 14 bases between them. CDR1 is MDHEN and CDR2 is SYDVKM in the germline V gene. CDR3 DNA: TGTGCCAGCAGTTCATCAGGGCTTTGGAATGAAAAACTGTTTTTT. Amino acids: CASSSSGLWNEKLFF.

The gene calls are TRBV15 and TRBJ2-7; TRBD2 matches at 8 bases. This CDR3 has 17 residues. The V segment lost 8 bases and the J segment 3 bases; nucleotides outside the gene matches: 18. Germline CDR1 is LNHNV and CDR2 is YYDKDF (reference sequence). CDR3 DNA: TGTGCCACCGGGATAGCGGGATTTTACGGCTACGTCTACGAGCAGTACTTC. Translating it yields CATGIAGFYGYVYEQYF.

V usage is TRBV5-4 and J usage is TRBJ1-2; 7 nucleotides agree with TRBD1. CDR1 and CDR2 (germline): SGHNT, YYREEE (reference sequence). Germline trimming cut 2 bases from V and 7 bases from J; bases unmatched to any gene: 11. This CDR3 is built from 15 residues. CDR3 DNA sequence: TGTGCCAGCAGCTTTCCATACAGGGGAGAGAGTGGCTACACCTTC. Translating it yields CASSFPYRGESGYTF. The full variable domain, its missing parts supplied by reference TRBV5-4 and TRBJ1-2, is ETGVTQSPTHLIKTRGQQVTLRCSSQSGHNTVSWYQQALGQGPQFIFQYYREEENGRGNFPPRFSGLQFPNYSSELNVNALELDDSALYLCASSFPYRGESGYTFGSGTRLTVV.

The genes are TRBV18 and TRBJ1-1, with D unresolved. The germline V gene encodes CDR1 KGHSH and CDR2 LQKENI. The V and J ends lost 2 bases and 3 bases respectively, with 16 bases between them. CDR3 size: 16 residues. CDR3: CASSPSGSGMYTEAFF. DNA of the CDR3: TGTGCCAGCTCACCAAGCGGGTCGGGGATGTACACTGAAGCTTTCTTT.

The rearrangement joins TRBV5-4 to TRBJ2-7; D possibly corresponds to TRBD2 (6 bases). V lost 4 bases to trimming and J lost 6 bases, with 14 bases between them. The CDR3 has 13 residues. Looked up from germline, CDR1 is SGHNT and CDR2 is YYREEE (reference sequence). For the CDR3, the DNA is TGTGCCAGCAGCGGCGGGACCACCGGCGAGCAGTACTTC. It specifies CASSGGTTGEQYF.

The chain combines TRBV7-9 with TRBJ1-2, with 8 bases matching TRBD1. The germline V gene encodes CDR1 SEHNR and CDR2 FQNEAQ (reference sequence). The CDR3 consists of 14 residues. The ends lost 4 bases at V and 8 bases at J; junction bases unmatched: 9. The CDR3 sequence is CASSSSGQGRGYTF. The CDR3 DNA is TGTGCCAGCAGCTCCTCTGGACAGGGAAGAGGCTACACCTTC.

The chain couples TRBV9 to TRBJ1-6; no clear D gene. Trimming stripped 0 bases from V and 7 bases from J, with 8 bases between. This CDR3 has 14 amino acids. Germline V gene data show CDR1 as SGDLS and CDR2 as YYNGEE. The DNA for the CDR3 is TGTGCCAGCAGCGTAGTCGGGGTAAATTCACCCCTCCACTTT. It yields the protein CASSVVGVNSPLHF.

The chain couples TRBV2 to TRBJ1-2; TRBD1 agrees at 9 bases. The CDR3 is 14 residues long. V gave up 6 bases and J gave up 8 bases; unmatched junction bases: 10. The V gene's germline CDR1 is SNHLY and CDR2 FYNNEI. The CDR3 here is CASSNDRQGDGYTF. The CDR3 DNA reads as TGTGCCAGCAGCAACGATCGACAGGGGGACGGCTACACCTTC.

The chain recombines TRBV15 with TRBJ2-5; 10 nucleotides agree with TRBD2. J gave up 3 bases and V 1 base, and 11 bases lay outside the gene matches. Germline CDR1 LNHNV, CDR2 YYDKDF (reference sequence). The CDR3 is made up of 18 amino acids. CDR3 bases: TGTGCCACCAGCAGAGTACCTATATGGACTAGCGGAAAAGAGACCCAGTACTTC. Translation: CATSRVPIWTSGKETQYF. Variable domain in full (rest from reference TRBV15 and TRBJ2-5): DAMVIQNPRYQVTQFGKPVTLSCSQTLNHNVMYWYQQKSSQAPKLLFHYYDKDFNNEADTPDNFQSRRPNTSFCFLDIRSPGLGDTAMYLCATSRVPIWTSGKETQYFGPGTRLLVL.

This chain connects TRBV3-1 (or the pseudogene TRBV3-2) to TRBJ1-3; D unclear. CDR3 length: 14 residues. Germline V gene data show CDR1 as LGHDT and CDR2 as YNNKEL (reference sequence). The ends were cut back, 10 bases at V and 0 bases at J, with 13 bases in the middle. In DNA form, the CDR3 reads TGTGCCACCGTAGACTCCGACTCTGGAAACACCATATATTTT. Translation: CATVDSDSGNTIYF.

The CDR3 sequence: CASSSWGADTQYF. The DNA of the CDR3 is TGTGCCAGCAGCAGCTGGGGGGCAGATACGCAGTATTTT. This chain uses TRBV27 with TRBJ2-3, with D possibly matching TRBD2 (6 bases). The V end was cut by 6 bases, the J end by 4 bases, with 11 bases between. The CDR3 is 13 amino acids. From germline, CDR1 is MNHEY and CDR2 SMNVEV (reference sequence).

V usage is TRBV7-9 and J usage is TRBJ2-3, with D maybe TRBD2 (7 bases). Germline CDR1 reads SEHNR; CDR2 reads FQNEAQ (reference sequence). This CDR3 comprises 15 residues. Trimming pared 3 bases from V and 2 bases from J, leaving 12 bases between. The CDR3 nucleotides read TGTGCCAGCAGCTTGTCGGGGGGCCACACAGATACGCAGTATTTT. Translated: CASSLSGGHTDTQYF.